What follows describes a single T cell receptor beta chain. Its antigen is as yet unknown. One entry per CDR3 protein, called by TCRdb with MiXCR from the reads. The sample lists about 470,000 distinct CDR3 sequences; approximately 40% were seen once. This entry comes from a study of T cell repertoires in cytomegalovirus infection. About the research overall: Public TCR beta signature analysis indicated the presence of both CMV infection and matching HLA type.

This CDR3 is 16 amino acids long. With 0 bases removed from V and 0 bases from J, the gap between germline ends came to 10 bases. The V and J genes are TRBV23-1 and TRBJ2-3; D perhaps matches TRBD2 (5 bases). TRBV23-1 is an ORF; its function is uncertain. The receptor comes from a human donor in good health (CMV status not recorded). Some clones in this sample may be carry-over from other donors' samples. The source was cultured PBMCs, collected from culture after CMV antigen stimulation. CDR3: CASSQSRRLSTDTQYF. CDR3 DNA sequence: TGCGCCAGCAGTCAATCTAGGAGGCTAAGCACAGATACGCAGTATTTT.